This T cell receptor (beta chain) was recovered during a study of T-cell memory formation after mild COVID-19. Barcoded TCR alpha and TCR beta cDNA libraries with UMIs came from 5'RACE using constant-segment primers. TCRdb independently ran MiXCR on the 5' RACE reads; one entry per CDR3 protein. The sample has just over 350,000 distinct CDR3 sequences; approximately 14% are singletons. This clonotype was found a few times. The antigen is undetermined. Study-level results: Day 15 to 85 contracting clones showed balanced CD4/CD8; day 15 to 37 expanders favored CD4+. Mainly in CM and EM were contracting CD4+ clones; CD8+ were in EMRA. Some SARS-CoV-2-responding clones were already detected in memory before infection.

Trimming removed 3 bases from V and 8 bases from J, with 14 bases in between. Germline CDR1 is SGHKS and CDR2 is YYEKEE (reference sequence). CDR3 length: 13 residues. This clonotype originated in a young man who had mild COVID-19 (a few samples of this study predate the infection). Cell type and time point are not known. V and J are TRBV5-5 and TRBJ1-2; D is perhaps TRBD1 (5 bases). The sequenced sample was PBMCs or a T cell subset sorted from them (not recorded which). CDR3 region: CASSSPGRHGYTF. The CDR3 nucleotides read TGTGCCAGCAGCTCCCCAGGGAGGCACGGCTACACCTTC.